This T cell receptor beta chain was identified in a study of neoadjuvant anti-PD-1 for oral cavity cancer. Study-wide background: Before surgery, most patients got three to four biweekly 3 mg/kg nivolumab doses.

The CDR3 has 13 residues. Between the trimmed V and J ends, which lost 4 bases and 8 bases, there was a span of 11 bases. The germline CDR1 and CDR2 sequences are SNHLY and FYNNEI. The table came from immunoSEQ multiplex PCR; TCRdb's copy has only in-frame clones and leaves some out. The data show 7,000 to 8,500 clones, nearly 55% seen once. The sample holds a few counts of this clone. The V call is TRBV2, the J call TRBJ1-4; unclear D gene. Sequenced material: tumor tissue, taken before nivolumab (anti-PD-1) treatment. The sequence was obtained from a person aged 35-79 years with oral cavity squamous cell carcinoma. In DNA form, the CDR3 reads TGTGCCAGCAGTGCGCCGACGGGCGAAAAACTGTTTTTT. Translating gives CASSAPTGEKLFF.